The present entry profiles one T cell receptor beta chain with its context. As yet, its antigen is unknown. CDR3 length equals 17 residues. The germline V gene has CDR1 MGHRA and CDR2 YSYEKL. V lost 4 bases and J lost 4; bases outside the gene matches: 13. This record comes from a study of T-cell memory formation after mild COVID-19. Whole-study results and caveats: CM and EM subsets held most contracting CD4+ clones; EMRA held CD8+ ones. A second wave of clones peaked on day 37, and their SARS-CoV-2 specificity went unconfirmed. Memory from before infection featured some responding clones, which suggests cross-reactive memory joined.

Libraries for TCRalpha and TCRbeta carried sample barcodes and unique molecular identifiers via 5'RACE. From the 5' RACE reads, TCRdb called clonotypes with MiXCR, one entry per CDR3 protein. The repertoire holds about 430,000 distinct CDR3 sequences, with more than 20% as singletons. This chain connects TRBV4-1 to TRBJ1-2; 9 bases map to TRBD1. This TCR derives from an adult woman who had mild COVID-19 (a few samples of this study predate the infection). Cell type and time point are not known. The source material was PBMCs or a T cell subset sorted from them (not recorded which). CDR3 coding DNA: TGCGCCAGCAGCCCGGATACGGGGCGACAGGGGGGCTATGGCTACACCTTC. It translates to CASSPDTGRQGGYGYTF.